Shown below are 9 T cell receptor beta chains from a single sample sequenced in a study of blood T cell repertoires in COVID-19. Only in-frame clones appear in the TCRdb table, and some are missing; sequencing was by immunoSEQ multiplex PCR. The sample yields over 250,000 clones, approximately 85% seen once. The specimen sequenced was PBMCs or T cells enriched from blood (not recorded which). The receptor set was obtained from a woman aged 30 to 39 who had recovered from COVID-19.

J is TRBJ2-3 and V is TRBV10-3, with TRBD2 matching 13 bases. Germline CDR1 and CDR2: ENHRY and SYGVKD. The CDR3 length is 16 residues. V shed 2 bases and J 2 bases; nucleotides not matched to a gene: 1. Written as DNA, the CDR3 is TGTGCCATCAGTGAGGGACTAGCGGGGGCCACAGATACGCAGTATTTT. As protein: CAISEGLAGATDTQYF.

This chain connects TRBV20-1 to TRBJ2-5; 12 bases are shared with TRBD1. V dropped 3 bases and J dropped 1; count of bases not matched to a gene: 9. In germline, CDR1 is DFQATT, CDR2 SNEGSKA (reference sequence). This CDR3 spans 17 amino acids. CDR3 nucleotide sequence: TGCAGTGCTAGTAGTGGGACAGGGGGCCTCAGCCAAGAGACCCAGTACTTC. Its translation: CSASSGTGGLSQETQYF.

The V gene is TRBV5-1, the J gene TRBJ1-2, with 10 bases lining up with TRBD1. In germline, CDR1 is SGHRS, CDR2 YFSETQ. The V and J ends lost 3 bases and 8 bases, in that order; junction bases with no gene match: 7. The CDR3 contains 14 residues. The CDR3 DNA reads TGCGCCAGCAGCTCCGACAGGGGGCTATTGGGCTACACCTTC. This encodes CASSSDRGLLGYTF. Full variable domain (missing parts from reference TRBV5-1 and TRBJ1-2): KAGVTQTPRYLIKTRGQQVTLSCSPISGHRSVSWYQQTPGQGLQFLFEYFSETQRNKGNFPGRFSGRQFSNSRSEMNVSTLELGDSALYLCASSSDRGLLGYTFGSGTRLTVV.

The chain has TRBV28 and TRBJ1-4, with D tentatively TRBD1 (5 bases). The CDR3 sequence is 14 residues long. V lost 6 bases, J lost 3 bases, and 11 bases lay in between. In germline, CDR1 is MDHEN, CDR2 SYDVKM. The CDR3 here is CASRLQGSNEKLFF. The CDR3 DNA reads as TGTGCCAGCAGGCTGCAGGGATCTAATGAAAAACTGTTTTTT.

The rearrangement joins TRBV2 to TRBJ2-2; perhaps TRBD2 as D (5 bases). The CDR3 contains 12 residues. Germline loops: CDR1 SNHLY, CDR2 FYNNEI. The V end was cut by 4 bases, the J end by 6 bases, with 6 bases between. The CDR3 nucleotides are TGTGCCAGCAGTGTGCGGGCCGGGGAGCTGTTTTTT. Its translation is CASSVRAGELFF.

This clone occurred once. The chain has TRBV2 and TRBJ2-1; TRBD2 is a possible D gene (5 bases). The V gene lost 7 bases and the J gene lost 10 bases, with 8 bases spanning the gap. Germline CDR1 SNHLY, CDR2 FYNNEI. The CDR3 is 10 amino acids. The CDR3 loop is CASMWREQFF. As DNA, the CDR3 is TGTGCCAGCATGTGGAGGGAGCAGTTCTTC.

The CDR3 spells CATSDSRSNQPQHF. Written as DNA, the CDR3 is TGTGCCACCAGTGATTCTCGGAGCAATCAGCCCCAGCATTTT. The genes are TRBV24-1 and TRBJ1-5; D is ambiguous. Germline V gene data show CDR1 as KGHDR and CDR2 as SFDVKD. Trimming left V 2 bases short and J 1 base short, with 5 bases between. The CDR3 runs 14 residues.

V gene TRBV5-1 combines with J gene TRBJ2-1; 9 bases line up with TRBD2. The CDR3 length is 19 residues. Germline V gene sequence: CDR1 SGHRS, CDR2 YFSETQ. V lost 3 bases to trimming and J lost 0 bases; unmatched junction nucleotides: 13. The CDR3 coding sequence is TGCGCCAGCAGCTCCATTAGCGGGGGAATTTATAGCTCCTACAATGAGCAGTTCTTC. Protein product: CASSSISGGIYSSYNEQFF.

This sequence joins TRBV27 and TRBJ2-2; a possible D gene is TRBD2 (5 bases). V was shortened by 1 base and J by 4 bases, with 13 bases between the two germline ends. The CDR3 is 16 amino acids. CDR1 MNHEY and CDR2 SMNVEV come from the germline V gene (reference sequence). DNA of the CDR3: TGTGCCAGCAGTTTATTGGGCAGAGAGGGCACCGGGGAGCTGTTTTTT. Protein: CASSLLGREGTGELFF.